A selection of T cell receptor beta chains follows, all from one sample in a study of blood T cell repertoires in COVID-19. The data were produced by immunoSEQ multiplex PCR, yet TCRdb's version contains in-frame clones alone and is incomplete. This table holds 200,000 to 250,000 clones, around three quarters found once. What was sequenced was peripheral blood. These receptors came from a woman in her 70s with acute or convalescent COVID-19. Both conserved end residues are part of each CDR3. The order of the fields is clone size, V gene, J gene, CDR3 protein. Size values are once, few and many counts, or a class for expanded clones, and some rows have none.

.	TRBV27	TRBJ1-1	CASSLRGWMNTEAFF
.	TRBV7-8	TRBJ2-3	CASSLAETGGSSDTQYF
.	TRBV7-9	TRBJ1-2	CASSLAHSDGYTF
few	TRBV7-8	TRBJ2-5	CASSPLGVEETQYF
.	TRBV12-3/TRBV12-4	TRBJ1-1	CASSPVGREAFF
.	TRBV18	TRBJ1-3	CASSPSDRGATGNTIYF
.	TRBV28	TRBJ2-7	CASSRGVGYEQYF
.	TRBV6-5	TRBJ1-3	CASRDFLRNTIYF
.	TRBV19	TRBJ2-1	CASRYDERGPYSEQFF
.	TRBV6-5	TRBJ2-7	CASRTGGGYEQYF
.	TRBV27	TRBJ2-7	CASSSGGRPSYEQYF
.	TRBV10-3	TRBJ1-6	CAIRQQENSPLHF
.	TRBV7-2	TRBJ2-3	CASSLVGGPGTDTQYF
.	TRBV19	TRBJ2-7	CASSADRSGTRIREQYF
.	TRBV28	TRBJ1-1	CAAGLNTEAFF
.	TRBV5-4	TRBJ1-2	CASSRRQLRQGNYGYTF
.	TRBV5-3	TRBJ2-1	CARSPSTGWGDDGPNSYNEQFF
.	TRBV5-1	TRBJ1-1	CASKTVGNTEAFF
.	TRBV3-1/TRBV3-2	TRBJ1-2	CASSQDQGRGYTF
.	TRBV28	TRBJ2-7	CASGSGSGTYEQYF
once	TRBV29-1	TRBJ2-3	CSVEGMGSGSTDTQYF
.	TRBV27	TRBJ1-5	CASSLGRSNQPQHF
.	TRBV24-1	TRBJ1-2	CATSDGGTGGNYGYTF
.	TRBV5-4	TRBJ1-6	CASSPGTAWGNNSPLHF
.	TRBV5-1	TRBJ2-7	CASSSRPGDYEQYF
.	TRBV3-1/TRBV3-2	TRBJ1-4	CASSPDNTSGKLFF
.	TRBV3-1/TRBV3-2	TRBJ1-1	CASSQQGWGTEAFF
.	TRBV14	TRBJ2-5	CASSPHDRAKETQYF
few	TRBV12-3/TRBV12-4	TRBJ1-5	CASSLASFQPQHF
.	TRBV20-1	TRBJ1-1	CSASQVNTEAFF
.	TRBV19	TRBJ2-7	CASSGQGAVYEQYF
.	TRBV29-1	TRBJ2-2	CSVGDREAGELFF
.	TRBV7-3	TRBJ2-2	CASSLVGGASTGELFF
few	TRBV29-1	TRBJ2-5	CSVHLAGVTETQYF